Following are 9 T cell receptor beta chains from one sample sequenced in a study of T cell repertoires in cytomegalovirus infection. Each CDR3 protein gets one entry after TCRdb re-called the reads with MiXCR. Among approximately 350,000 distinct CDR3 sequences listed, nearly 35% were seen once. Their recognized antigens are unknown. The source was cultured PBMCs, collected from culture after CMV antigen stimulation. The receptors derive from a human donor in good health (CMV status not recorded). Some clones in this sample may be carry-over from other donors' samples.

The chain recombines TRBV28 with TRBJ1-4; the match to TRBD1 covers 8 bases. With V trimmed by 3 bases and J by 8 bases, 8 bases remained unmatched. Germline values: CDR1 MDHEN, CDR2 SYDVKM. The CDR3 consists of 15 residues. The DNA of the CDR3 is TGTGCCAGCAGTTTTTTTCAGGGGGCTGGGGAAAAACTGTTTTTT. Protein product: CASSFFQGAGEKLFF.

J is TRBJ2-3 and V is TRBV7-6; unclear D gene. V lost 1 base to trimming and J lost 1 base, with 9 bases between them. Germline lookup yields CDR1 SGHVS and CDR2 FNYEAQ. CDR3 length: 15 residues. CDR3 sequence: CASSLGQARTDTQYF. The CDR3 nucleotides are TGTGCCAGCAGCTTAGGGCAGGCACGCACAGATACGCAGTATTTT.

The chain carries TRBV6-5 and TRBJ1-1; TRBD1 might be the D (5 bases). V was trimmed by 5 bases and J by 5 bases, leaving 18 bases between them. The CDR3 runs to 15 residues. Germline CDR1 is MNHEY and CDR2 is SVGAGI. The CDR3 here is CASSGGGGSGTEAFF. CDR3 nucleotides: TGTGCCAGCAGTGGGGGGGGGGGATCCGGGACTGAAGCTTTCTTT.

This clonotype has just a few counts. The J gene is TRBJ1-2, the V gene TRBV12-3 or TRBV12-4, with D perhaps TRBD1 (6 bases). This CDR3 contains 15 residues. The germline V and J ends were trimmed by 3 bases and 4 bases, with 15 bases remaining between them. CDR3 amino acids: CASSFLWGGGYGYTF. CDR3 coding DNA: TGTGCCAGCAGTTTCCTTTGGGGGGGCGGCTATGGCTACACCTTC.

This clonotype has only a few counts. The CDR3 DNA reads TGTGCCAGCAGCATATCACGGGGACTAGCGGGAGTTAGAATTGAGCAGTTCTTC. This encodes CASSISRGLAGVRIEQFF. The rearrangement joins TRBV7-9 to TRBJ2-1; TRBD2 matches 14 bases. V lost 5 bases and J lost 9; bases outside the gene matches: 15. The CDR3 is 18 amino acids. Germline lookup yields CDR1 SEHNR and CDR2 FQNEAQ (reference sequence). The variable domain in full, with the rest retrieved from reference TRBV7-9 and TRBJ2-1, is DTGVSQNPRHKITKRGQNVTFRCDPISEHNRLYWYRQTLGQGPEFLTYFQNEAQLEKSRLLSDRFSAERPKGSFSTLEIQRTEQGDSAMYLCASSISRGLAGVRIEQFFGPGTRLTVL.

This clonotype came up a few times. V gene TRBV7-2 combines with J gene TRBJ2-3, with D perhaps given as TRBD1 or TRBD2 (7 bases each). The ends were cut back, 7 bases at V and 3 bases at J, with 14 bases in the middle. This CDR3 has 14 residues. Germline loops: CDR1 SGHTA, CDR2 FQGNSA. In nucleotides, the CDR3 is TGTGCCAGCAAGCGGCAGGGGGGGACAGATACGCAGTATTTT. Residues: CASKRQGGTDTQYF. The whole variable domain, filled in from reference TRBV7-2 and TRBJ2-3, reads GAGVSQSPSNKVTEKGKDVELRCDPISGHTALYWYRQSLGQGLEFLIYFQGNSAPDKSGLPSDRFSAERTGGSVSTLTIQRTQQEDSAVYLCASKRQGGTDTQYFGPGTRLTVL.

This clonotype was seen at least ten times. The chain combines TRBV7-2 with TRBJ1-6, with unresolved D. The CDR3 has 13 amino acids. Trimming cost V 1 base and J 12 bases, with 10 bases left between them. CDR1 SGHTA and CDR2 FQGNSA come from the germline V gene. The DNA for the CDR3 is TGTGCCAGCAGCTTAGGACCGTCTCGACCCCTCCACTTT. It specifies CASSLGPSRPLHF.

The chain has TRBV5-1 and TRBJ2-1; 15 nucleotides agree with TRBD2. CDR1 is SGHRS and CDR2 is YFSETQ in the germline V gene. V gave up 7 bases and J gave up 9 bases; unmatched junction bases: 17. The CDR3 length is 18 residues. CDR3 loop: CASSRGLAGGGGWGEQFF. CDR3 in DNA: TGCGCCAGCTCCCGTGGACTAGCGGGAGGGGGGGGATGGGGTGAGCAGTTCTTC.

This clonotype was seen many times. Here the CDR3 DNA reads TGTGCCAGCAGCTCGAGTCAGGAACCTCCCGGGGAGCTGTTTTTT. Its protein is CASSSSQEPPGELFF. The genes are TRBV5-4 and TRBJ2-2; D is undetermined. Germline CDR1 reads SGHNT; CDR2 reads YYREEE (reference sequence). V was clipped by 3 bases and J by 6 bases, with 15 bases between them. This CDR3 is built from 15 residues. The full variable domain, completed using reference TRBV5-4 and TRBJ2-2, is ETGVTQSPTHLIKTRGQQVTLRCSSQSGHNTVSWYQQALGQGPQFIFQYYREEENGRGNFPPRFSGLQFPNYSSELNVNALELDDSALYLCASSSSQEPPGELFFGEGSRLTVL.